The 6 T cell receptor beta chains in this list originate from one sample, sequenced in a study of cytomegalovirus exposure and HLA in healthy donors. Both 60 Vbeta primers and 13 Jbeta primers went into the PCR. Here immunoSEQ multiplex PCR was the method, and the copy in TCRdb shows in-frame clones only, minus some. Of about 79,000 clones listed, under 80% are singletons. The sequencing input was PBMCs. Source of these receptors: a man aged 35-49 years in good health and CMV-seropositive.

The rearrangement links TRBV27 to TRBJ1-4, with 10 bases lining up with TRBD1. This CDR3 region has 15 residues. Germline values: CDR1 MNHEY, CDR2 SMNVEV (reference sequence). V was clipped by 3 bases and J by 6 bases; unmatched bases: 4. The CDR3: CASSLGQGYYEKLFF. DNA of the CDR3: TGTGCCAGCAGTTTGGGACAGGGGTACTATGAAAAACTGTTTTTT. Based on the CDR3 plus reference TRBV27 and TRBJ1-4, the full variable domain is EAQVTQNPRYLITVTGKKLTVTCSQNMNHEYMSWYRQDPGLGLRQIYYSMNVEVTDKGDVPEGYKVSRKEKRNFPLILESPSPNQTSLYFCASSLGQGYYEKLFFGSGTQLSVL.

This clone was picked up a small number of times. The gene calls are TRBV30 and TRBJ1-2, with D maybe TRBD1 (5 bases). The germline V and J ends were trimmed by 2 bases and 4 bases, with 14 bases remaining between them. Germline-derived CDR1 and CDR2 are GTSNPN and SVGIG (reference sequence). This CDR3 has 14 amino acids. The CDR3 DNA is TGTGCCTGGAGTCCAAGATTCGGGGGCTATGGCTACACCTTC. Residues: CAWSPRFGGYGYTF. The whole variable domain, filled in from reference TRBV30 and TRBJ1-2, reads SQTIHQWPATLVQPVGSPLSLECTVEGTSNPNLYWYRQAAGRGLQLLFYSVGIGQISSEVPQNLSASRPQDRQFILSSKKLLLSDSGFYLCAWSPRFGGYGYTFGSGTRLTVV.

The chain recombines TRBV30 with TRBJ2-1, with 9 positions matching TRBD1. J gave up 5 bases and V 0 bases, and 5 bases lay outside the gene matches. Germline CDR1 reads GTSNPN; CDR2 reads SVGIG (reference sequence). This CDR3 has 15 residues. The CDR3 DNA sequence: TGTGCCTGGAGTGTAGGGGACAGGGATAACAATGAGCAGTTCTTC. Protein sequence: CAWSVGDRDNNEQFF.

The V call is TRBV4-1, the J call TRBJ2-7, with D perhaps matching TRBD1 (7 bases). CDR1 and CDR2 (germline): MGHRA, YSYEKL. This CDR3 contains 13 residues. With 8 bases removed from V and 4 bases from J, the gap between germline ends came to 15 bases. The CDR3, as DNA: TGCGCCAGCGCGCGGGACAGTTATTACGAGCAGTACTTC. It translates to CASARDSYYEQYF.

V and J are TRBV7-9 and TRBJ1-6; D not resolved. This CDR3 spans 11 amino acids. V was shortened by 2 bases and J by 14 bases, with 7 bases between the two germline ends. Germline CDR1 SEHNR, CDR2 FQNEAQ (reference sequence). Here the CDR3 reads CASSLSESLHF. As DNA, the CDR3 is TGTGCCAGCAGCTTATCCGAGTCCCTCCACTTT.

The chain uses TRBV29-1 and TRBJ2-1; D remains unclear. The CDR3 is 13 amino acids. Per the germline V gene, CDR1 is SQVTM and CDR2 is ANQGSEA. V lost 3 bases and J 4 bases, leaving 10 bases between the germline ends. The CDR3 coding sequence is TGCAGCGTTGAGTCCCTCGGGTACAATGAGCAGTTCTTC. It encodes CSVESLGYNEQFF.